The present entry profiles one TCR beta chain with its context. No cognate antigen has been identified for it. There are no base qualities to consult, and no much larger clone falls within one base. These data are taken from a study of blood T cell repertoires in COVID-19 (dated by TCRdb to 2018 to 2020). Broadly, across the study: Collaborator samples came from the United States, Italy and Spain and covered acute and convalescent phases of COVID-19. The prospective study material was composed of cDNA or gDNA derived from T cells, B-cell-depleted T cells, or PBMCs. The dataset comprised deeply sampled blood TCRbeta repertoires from subjects exposed to, actively infected with, or recovered from COVID-19. The repertoires were released in a freely available public database intended as a resource for research on the immune response to SARS-CoV-2. Samples came from the ongoing ImmuneRACE study (first 160 participants) plus 1,254 subjects from 6 global collaborators. Sample metadata almost always included a de-identified subject ID, COVID-19 status, age in years and sex. Where available, HLA class I and class II types were taken from metadata supplied by the sample provider and were not determined by assay-based typing.

Broader findings and caveats from the paper: The quantity of clinical and demographic metadata differed by source and by participant and was supplied without curation.

The immunoSEQ Assay, a bias-controlled multiplex PCR, was used to amplify TCRbeta CDR3 regions from genomic DNA. On the study's bioinformatics: The number of nucleated cells in each sample was estimated by amplification of reference gene primers within the assay. To quantify the absolute abundance of each unique TCRbeta CDR3 rearrangement, sequence reads were collapsed and filtered. For each sample, productive Simpson clonality was calculated by taking the square root of Simpson's diversity index across productive rearrangements. TCRdb stores this immuneACCESS table with in-frame sequences only. Part of the clones is absent; in the studies checked, under half of the shortfall reflects unresolved V genes, and no reason is known for the rest. V, J and clone size reflect that table, while D and trimming were determined from the DNA. A total of about 440,000 clones appear in this sample, around 89% of them only once. Of the sample, around 13% falls within the top ten clones.

One collaborating source in Seattle enrolled patients while the patients were actively infected and followed the patients over time throughout the course of disease. Collaborating institutions collected whole blood in K2EDTA tubes following their own protocols. For TCRbeta analysis, collaborators shipped samples in one of three forms: frozen whole blood, isolated PBMCs, or DNA extracted from either of those sample types. This receptor was obtained from a woman in her forties or fifties with COVID-19, enrolled during active disease. The material sequenced was peripheral blood.

The sequenced DNA is TGCGCCAGCAGGGAGGGACTAGATGGCGGGGAGCTGTTTTTT. This translates into CASREGLDGGELFF. The V and J genes are TRBV5-1 and TRBJ2-2, with 8 middle bases fitting TRBD2. Unmatched junction bases come to 7, with V trimmed by 5 bases and J by 7 bases. From cysteine to phenylalanine, the CDR3 is 14 amino acids long. Kept here is only the CDR3 DNA, which spans 42 bases and is read in frame from base 1. Looking up the germline V gene yields CDR1 SGHRS and CDR2 YFSETQ.